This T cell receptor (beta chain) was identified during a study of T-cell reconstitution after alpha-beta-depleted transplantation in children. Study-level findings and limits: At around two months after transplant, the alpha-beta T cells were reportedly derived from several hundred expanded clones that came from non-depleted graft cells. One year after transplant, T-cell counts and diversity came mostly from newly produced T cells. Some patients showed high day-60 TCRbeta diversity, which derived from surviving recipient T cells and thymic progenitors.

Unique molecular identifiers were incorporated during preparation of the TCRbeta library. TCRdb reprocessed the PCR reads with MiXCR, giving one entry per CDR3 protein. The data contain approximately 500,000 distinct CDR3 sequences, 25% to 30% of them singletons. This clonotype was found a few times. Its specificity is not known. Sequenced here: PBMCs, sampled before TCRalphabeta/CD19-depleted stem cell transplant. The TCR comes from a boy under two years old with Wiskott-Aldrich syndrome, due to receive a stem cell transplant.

DNA for the CDR3: TGCAGTGCTACTATGACAGGCGGGAGGGGCCACGAGCAGTACTTC. This sequence encodes CSATMTGGRGHEQYF. The V and J genes are TRBV20-1 and TRBJ2-7; TRBD2 matches 9 bases. Germline V gene data show CDR1 as DFQATT and CDR2 as SNEGSKA (reference sequence). The CDR3 is 15 amino acids. V shed 4 bases and J 5 bases; nucleotides not matched to a gene: 12.